Each of the 10 T cell receptor beta chains below was sequenced from the same sample in a study of shared clonotypes between healthy human individuals. Here immunoSEQ multiplex PCR was the method, and the copy in TCRdb shows in-frame clones only, minus some. The table has 550,000 to 700,000 clones, 55% to 85% seen once. The sample consisted of memory CD4+ T cells sorted from blood. Subset in this sample: CD45RA-negative fraction. Source of these receptors: a woman aged 30 to 39 in good health.

V gene TRBV14 combines with J gene TRBJ2-1, with D possibly matching TRBD1 (6 bases). The CDR3 covers 16 residues. Per germline, CDR1 SGHDN and CDR2 FVKESK. V lost 1 base, J lost 4 bases, and 14 bases lay in between. The CDR3 DNA reads as TGTGCCAGCAGCCAAGCGTTAGGGGGTTTGTACAATGAGCAGTTCTTC. Protein sequence: CASSQALGGLYNEQFF.

About this clone itself: This may arise from a read error, as a much more abundant clone is one base away. The same CDR3 also results from other DNA sequences found in this sample. The J gene is TRBJ2-1, the V gene TRBV5-1, with 9 bases lining up with TRBD2. Per germline, CDR1 SGHRS and CDR2 YFSETQ. The CDR3 is 15 amino acids. Trimming at V came to 0 bases and at J to 4 bases, leaving 2 bases not matched to a gene. For the CDR3, the DNA is TGCGCCAGCAGCTTGGGTAGCGGGGGTTACAATGAGCAGTTCTTC. It yields the protein CASSLGSGGYNEQFF.

V is TRBV6-1 and J is TRBJ2-1; D not resolved. The germline gives CDR1 MNHNS, CDR2 SASEGT. CDR3 length: 16 residues. V lost 1 base to trimming and J lost 2 bases, with 12 bases between them. CDR3 residues: CASSEVRLTTYNEQFF. The CDR3 DNA follows: TGTGCCAGCAGTGAAGTTCGGCTAACCACCTACAATGAGCAGTTCTTC.

In its sample, this clone was seen many times. The V and J genes are TRBV30 and TRBJ1-4; D not certain. This CDR3 contains 10 residues. Germline V gene data show CDR1 as GTSNPN and CDR2 as SVGIG (reference sequence). The chain's CDR3 is CAWGGEKLFF. CDR3 bases: TGTGCGTGGGGAGGGGAAAAACTGTTTTTT.

The V call is TRBV11-2, the J call TRBJ2-5; perhaps TRBD2 as D (6 bases). The V and J ends lost 1 base and 9 bases respectively, with 6 bases between them. Germline CDR1 is SGHAT and CDR2 is FQNNGV. The CDR3 sequence is 11 residues long. This CDR3 reads CASSLGGAQYF. The CDR3 DNA reads TGTGCCAGCAGCTTAGGGGGGGCCCAGTACTTC.

The chain carries TRBV29-1 and TRBJ1-2, with a tentative D call TRBD1 (5 bases). In germline, CDR1 is SQVTM, CDR2 ANQGSEA. V was trimmed by 0 bases and J by 6 bases, leaving 11 bases between them. CDR3 size: 13 residues. The CDR3 DNA follows: TGCAGCGTTGAAGATCCTGGACAACATGGCTACACCTTC. It encodes CSVEDPGQHGYTF.

In this sample, this clone turned up once. The chain couples TRBV7-2 to TRBJ2-3, with a weak D call TRBD2 (6 bases). This CDR3 is 15 amino acids long. Germline lookup yields CDR1 SGHTA and CDR2 FQGNSA. V lost 0 bases and J lost 5, with 12 bases in between. The CDR3: CASSLATGAEDTQYF. DNA of the CDR3: TGTGCCAGCAGCTTAGCCACGGGAGCTGAAGATACGCAGTATTTT.

The V call is TRBV28, the J call TRBJ2-2; D is perhaps TRBD2 (5 bases). The CDR3 length is 15 residues. Germline values: CDR1 MDHEN, CDR2 SYDVKM. Trimming removed 5 bases at V and 0 bases at J, with 10 bases between. The CDR3 protein is CASSPLVPNTGELFF. CDR3 nucleotides: TGTGCCAGCAGTCCACTAGTGCCGAACACCGGGGAGCTGTTTTTT.

The V gene is TRBV2, the J gene TRBJ2-2; D possibly corresponds to TRBD1 (6 bases). Trimming removed 4 bases from V and 5 bases from J, with 14 bases in between. CDR1 and CDR2 (germline): SNHLY, FYNNEI. This CDR3 contains 15 residues. The CDR3 nucleotides are TGTGCCAGCAGTGTAACAGGGCATGGGACCGGGGAGCTGTTTTTT. As protein: CASSVTGHGTGELFF.

This rearrangement joins TRBV4-2 to TRBJ2-7, with D unresolved. Looked up from germline, CDR1 is LGHNA and CDR2 is YNFKEQ. V was pared by 1 base and J by 4 bases, with 8 bases between. The CDR3 extends over 13 amino acids. The CDR3 DNA is TGTGCCAGCAGCCAAGGAGGTGTGTACGAGCAGTACTTC. Translated: CASSQGGVYEQYF.